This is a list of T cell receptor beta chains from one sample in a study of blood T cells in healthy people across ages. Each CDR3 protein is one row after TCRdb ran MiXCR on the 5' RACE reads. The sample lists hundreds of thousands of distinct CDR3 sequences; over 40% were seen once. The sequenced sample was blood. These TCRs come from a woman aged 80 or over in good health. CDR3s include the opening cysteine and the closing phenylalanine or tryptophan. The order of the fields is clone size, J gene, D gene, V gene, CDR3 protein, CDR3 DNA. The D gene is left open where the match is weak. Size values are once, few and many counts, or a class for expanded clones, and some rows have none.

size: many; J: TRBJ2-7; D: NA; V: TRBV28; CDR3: CASSFGLYEQYF; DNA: TGTGCCAGCAGTTTTGGGTTATACGAGCAGTACTTC
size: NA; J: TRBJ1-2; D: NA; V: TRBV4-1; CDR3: CASSPPDAGEWLYYDYTF; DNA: TGCGCCAGCAGCCCCCCGGATGCAGGCGAATGGCTTTACTATGACTACACCTTC
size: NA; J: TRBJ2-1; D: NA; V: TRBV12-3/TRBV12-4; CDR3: CASSLFLVNEQFF; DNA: TGTGCCAGCAGTTTGTTCCTGGTAAATGAGCAGTTCTTC
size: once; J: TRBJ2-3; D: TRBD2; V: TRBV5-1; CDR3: CASSHGLAGGNTQYF; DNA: TGCGCCAGCAGCCATGGACTAGCGGGAGGAAATACGCAGTATTTT
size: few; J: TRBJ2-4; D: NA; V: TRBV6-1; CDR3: CASGGVLGVNIQYF; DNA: TGTGCCAGCGGAGGGGTCTTGGGGGTAAACATTCAGTACTTC
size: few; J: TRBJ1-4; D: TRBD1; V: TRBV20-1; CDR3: CSALRTGATNEKLFF; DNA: TGCAGTGCTCTTCGGACAGGAGCAACTAATGAAAAACTGTTTTTT
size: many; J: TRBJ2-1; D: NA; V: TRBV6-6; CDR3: CASSWVPPRNNEQFF; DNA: TGTGCCAGCAGTTGGGTCCCCCCGAGGAACAATGAGCAGTTCTTC
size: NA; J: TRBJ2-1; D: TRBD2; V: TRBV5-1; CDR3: CASSLWYVAGGRNNEQFF; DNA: TGCGCCAGCAGCCTGTGGTACGTAGCGGGGGGCCGAAACAATGAGCAGTTCTTC
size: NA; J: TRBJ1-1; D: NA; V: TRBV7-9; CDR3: CASSLGHEAFF; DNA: TGTGCCAGCAGCCTCGGTCATGAAGCTTTCTTT
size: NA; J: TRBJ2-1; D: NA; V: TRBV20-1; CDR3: CSAEPPDYNEQFF; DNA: TGCAGTGCCGAGCCACCTGACTACAATGAGCAGTTCTTC
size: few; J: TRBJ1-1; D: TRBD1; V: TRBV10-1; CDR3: CASSPTGTRDTEAFF; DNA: TGCGCCAGCAGTCCGACAGGGACGCGCGACACTGAAGCTTTCTTT
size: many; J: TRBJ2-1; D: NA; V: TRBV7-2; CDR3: CASSLRAAQGIHEQFF; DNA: TGTGCCAGCAGCTTACGGGCAGCCCAGGGAATCCATGAGCAGTTCTTC
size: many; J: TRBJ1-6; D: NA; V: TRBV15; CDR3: CATSRDAVASISPLHF; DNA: TGTGCCACCAGCAGAGATGCGGTCGCGTCGATTTCACCCCTCCACTTT
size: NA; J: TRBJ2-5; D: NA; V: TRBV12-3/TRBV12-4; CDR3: CASSPYVGVRETQYF; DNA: TGTGCCAGCAGTCCCTACGTAGGCGTCCGAGAGACCCAGTACTTC
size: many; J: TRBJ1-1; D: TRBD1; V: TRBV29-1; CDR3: CSVRRGLEAFF; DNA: TGCAGCGTCCGCAGGGGGCTCGAAGCTTTCTTT
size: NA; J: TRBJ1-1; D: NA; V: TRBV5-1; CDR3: CASSFAQGVGTEAFF; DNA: TGCGCCAGCAGCTTCGCCCAGGGCGTTGGGACTGAAGCTTTCTTT
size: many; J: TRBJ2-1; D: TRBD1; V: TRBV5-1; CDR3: CASSRDRAFGNEQFF; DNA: TGCGCCAGCAGCCGAGACAGGGCCTTTGGCAATGAGCAGTTCTTC
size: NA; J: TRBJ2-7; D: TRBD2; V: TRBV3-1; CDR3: CASSHLAGTSLYEQYF; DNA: TGTGCCAGCAGCCATTTAGCCGGGACTAGCCTCTACGAGCAGTACTTC
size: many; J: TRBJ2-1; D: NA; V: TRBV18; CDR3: CASSPLTRGQFF; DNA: TGTGCCAGCTCACCTTTGACCCGGGGGCAGTTCTTC
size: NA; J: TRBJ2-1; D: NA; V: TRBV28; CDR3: CASTDRTEQFF; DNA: TGTGCCAGCACTGACAGGACTGAGCAGTTCTTC
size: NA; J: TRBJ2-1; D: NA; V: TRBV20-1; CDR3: CSAELVLSKDEQFF; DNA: TGCAGTGCTGAACTAGTTCTGAGTAAGGATGAGCAGTTCTTC
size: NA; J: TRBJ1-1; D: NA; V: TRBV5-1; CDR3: CASSLDPESTEAFF; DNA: TGCGCCAGCAGCTTGGATCCGGAAAGCACTGAAGCTTTCTTT
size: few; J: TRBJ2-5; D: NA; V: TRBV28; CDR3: CASSLEWSGEQYF; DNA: TGTGCCAGCAGTTTAGAGTGGAGTGGGGAGCAGTACTTC
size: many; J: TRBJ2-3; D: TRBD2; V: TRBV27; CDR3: CASSPTSGTSTDTQYF; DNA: TGTGCCAGCAGTCCGACTAGCGGAACTAGCACAGATACGCAGTATTTT
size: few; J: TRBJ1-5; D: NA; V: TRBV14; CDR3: CASSQISGQPQHF; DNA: TGTGCCAGCAGCCAAATTTCTGGTCAGCCCCAGCATTTT
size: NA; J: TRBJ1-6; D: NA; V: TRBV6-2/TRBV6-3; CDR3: CASRSVGIGDSPLHF; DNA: TGTGCCAGCAGATCCGTGGGAATCGGGGATTCACCCCTCCACTTT
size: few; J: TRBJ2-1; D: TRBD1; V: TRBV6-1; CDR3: CASLRGQASSYNEQFF; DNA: TGTGCCAGCCTCCGGGGACAGGCCAGCTCCTACAATGAGCAGTTCTTC
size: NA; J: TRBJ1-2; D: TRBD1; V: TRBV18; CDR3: CASSPGQGAEGYTF; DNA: TGTGCCAGCTCACCGGGACAGGGAGCAGAGGGCTACACCTTC
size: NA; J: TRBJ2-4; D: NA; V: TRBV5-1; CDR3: CASSLYRGGDTKNIQYF; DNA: TGCGCCAGCAGTTTATACAGGGGAGGGGACACGAAAAACATTCAGTACTTC
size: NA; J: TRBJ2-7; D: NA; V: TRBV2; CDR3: CASSVYRDGEQYF; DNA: TGTGCCAGCAGTGTGTACAGGGACGGGGAGCAGTACTTC
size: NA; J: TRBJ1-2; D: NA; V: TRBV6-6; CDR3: CASSPIPGWTEFYGYTF; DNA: TGTGCCAGCAGCCCAATCCCCGGTTGGACAGAGTTTTATGGCTACACCTTC
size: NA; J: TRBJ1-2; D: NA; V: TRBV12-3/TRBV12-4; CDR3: CASSLATGANYGYTF; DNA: TGTGCCAGCAGTTTAGCGACAGGCGCTAACTATGGCTACACCTTC
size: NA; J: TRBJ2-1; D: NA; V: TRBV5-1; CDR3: CASSQDGSSYNERFF; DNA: TGCGCCAGCAGCCAGGACGGAAGCTCCTACAATGAGCGGTTCTTC
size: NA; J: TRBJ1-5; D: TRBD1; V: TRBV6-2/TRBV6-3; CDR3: CASSYSTRGQGFQPQHF; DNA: TGTGCCAGCAGTTACTCCACCCGGGGACAGGGTTTTCAGCCCCAGCATTTT
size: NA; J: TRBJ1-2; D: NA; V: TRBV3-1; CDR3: CASSQEHYDYTF; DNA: TGTGCCAGCAGCCAGGAGCACTATGACTACACCTTC
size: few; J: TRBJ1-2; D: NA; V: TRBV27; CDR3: CATKDRTAINYGYTF; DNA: TGTGCCACTAAAGACCGGACAGCTATTAACTATGGCTACACCTTC
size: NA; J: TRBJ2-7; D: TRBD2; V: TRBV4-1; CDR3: CASSQGGTSGSYEQYF; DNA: TGCGCCAGCAGCCAAGGGGGAACTAGCGGGAGCTACGAGCAGTACTTC
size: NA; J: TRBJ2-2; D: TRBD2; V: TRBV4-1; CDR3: CASSQDPAGFTGELFF; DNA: TGCGCCAGCAGCCAAGATCCAGCGGGATTTACCGGGGAGCTGTTTTTT
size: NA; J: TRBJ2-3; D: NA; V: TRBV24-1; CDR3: CATSGTAFSTDTQYF; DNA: TGTGCCACCAGTGGGACGGCCTTCTCCACAGATACGCAGTATTTT
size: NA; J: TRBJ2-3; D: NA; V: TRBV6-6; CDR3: CASSPGLDRSIDTQYF; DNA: TGTGCCAGCAGTCCCGGCCTGGACAGAAGCATAGATACGCAGTATTTT
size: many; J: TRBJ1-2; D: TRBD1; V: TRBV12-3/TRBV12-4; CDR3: CASSFNRGAYGYTF; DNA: TGTGCCAGCAGTTTCAACAGGGGAGCCTATGGCTACACCTTC
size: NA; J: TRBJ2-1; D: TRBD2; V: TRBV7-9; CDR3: CASWTSGFYNEQFF; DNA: TGTGCCAGCTGGACTAGCGGCTTTTACAATGAGCAGTTCTTC